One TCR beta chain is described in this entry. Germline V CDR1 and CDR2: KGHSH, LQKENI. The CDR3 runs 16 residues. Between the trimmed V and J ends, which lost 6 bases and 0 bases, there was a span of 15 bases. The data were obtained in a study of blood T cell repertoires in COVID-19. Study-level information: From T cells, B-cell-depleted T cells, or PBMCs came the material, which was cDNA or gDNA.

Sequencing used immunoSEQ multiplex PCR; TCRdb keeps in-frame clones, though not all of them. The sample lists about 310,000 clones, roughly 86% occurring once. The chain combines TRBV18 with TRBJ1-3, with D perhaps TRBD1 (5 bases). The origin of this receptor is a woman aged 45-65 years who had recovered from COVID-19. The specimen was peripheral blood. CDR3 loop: CASSPAGPDSGNTIYF. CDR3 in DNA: TGTGCCAGCTCCCCGGCAGGGCCGGACTCTGGAAACACCATATATTTT.